What follows are 23 T cell receptor beta chains derived from one specimen sequenced in a study of metastatic and nonmetastatic thyroid tumors. Not a single patient had been given any form of treatment at any point before undergoing thyroid surgery. TCRdb re-analyzed the PCR reads through MiXCR. Among some 19,000 clones listed, 25% to 35% were seen once. Sequencing used tumor tissue. These receptors all come from a female donor with papillary thyroid cancer or a benign thyroid nodule (not recorded which). Some clones in this sample may be carry-over from other donors' samples.

The V gene is TRBV14, the J gene TRBJ2-7; possibly TRBD2 for D (6 bases). Trimming removed 0 bases at V and 0 bases at J, with 15 bases between. The CDR3 covers 17 residues. Germline loops: CDR1 SGHDN, CDR2 FVKESK. The CDR3 spells CASSQELEGTDSYEQYF. In nucleotides, the CDR3 is TGTGCCAGCAGCCAAGAGCTGGAGGGGACCGACTCCTACGAGCAGTACTTC.

This clone was recorded many times. The CDR3 region has the DNA TGTGCCATCAGTGAGAGCCTAGCGGGAGTATATGAGCAGTTCTTC. Its translation: CAISESLAGVYEQFF. V usage is TRBV10-3 and J usage is TRBJ2-1; TRBD2 matches at 10 bases. V lost 2 bases and J lost 8; bases outside the gene matches: 6. The CDR3 runs to 15 residues. Germline V gives CDR1 ENHRY, CDR2 SYGVKD.

This clone has at least ten counts. A read error is possible here, since a much larger clone lies one base away. This rearrangement joins TRBV7-8 to TRBJ1-1; a weak D match, TRBD1 (5 bases). The CDR3 has 15 residues. Germline CDR1 is SGHVS and CDR2 is FQNEAQ. V was trimmed by 5 bases and J by 10 bases, leaving 23 bases between them. DNA for the CDR3: TGTGCCAGCAGCGAACATCCCGGGGCCTCAAAACTAGCTTTCTTT. Its protein is CASSEHPGASKLAFF. Full variable domain (missing parts from reference TRBV7-8 and TRBJ1-1): GAGVSQSPRYKVAKRGQDVALRCDPISGHVSLFWYQQALGQGPEFLTYFQNEAQLDKSGLPSDRFFAERPEGSVSTLKIQRTQQEDSAVYLCASSEHPGASKLAFFGQGTRLTVV.

The V call is TRBV7-2, the J call TRBJ2-7; 11 bases match TRBD2. The CDR3 runs to 15 residues. With V trimmed by 2 bases and J by 3 bases, 3 bases remained unmatched. Germline V gene data show CDR1 as SGHTA and CDR2 as FQGNSA. The CDR3 loop reads CASSLSTSGGYEQYF. CDR3 nucleotides: TGTGCCAGCAGCTTAAGCACTAGCGGGGGCTACGAGCAGTACTTC.

In its sample, this clone was seen many times. The chain employs TRBV2 and TRBJ1-1, with a weak D call TRBD1 (5 bases). Germline V gene sequence: CDR1 SNHLY, CDR2 FYNNEI. V lost 7 bases and J lost 1, with 10 bases in between. The CDR3 extends over 13 amino acids. CDR3 sequence reads: CASNPTANTEAFF. In DNA, the CDR3 is TGTGCCAGCAATCCGACAGCGAACACTGAAGCTTTCTTT.

The V gene is TRBV20-1, the J gene TRBJ2-7; unclear D gene. Germline assignment: CDR1 DFQATT and CDR2 SNEGSKA (reference sequence). This CDR3 is built from 15 residues. With 0 bases removed from V and 4 bases from J, the gap between germline ends came to 16 bases. CDR3 in amino acids: CSARDYWSIPYEQYF. CDR3 bases: TGCAGTGCTAGAGATTATTGGTCTATTCCGTACGAGCAGTACTTC.

The rearrangement uses TRBV19 and TRBJ1-6; D ambiguous. From germline, CDR1 is LNHDA and CDR2 SQIVND (reference sequence). V was pared by 4 bases and J by 9 bases, with 16 bases between. The CDR3 has 15 amino acids. Written as DNA, the CDR3 is TGTGCCAGTAGTACCTGTACCTCGGCCAGTTCACCCCTCCACTTT. It specifies CASSTCTSASSPLHF.

This clone was recorded at least ten times. This chain links TRBV9 with TRBJ2-1, with TRBD2 matching over 7 bases. This CDR3 contains 15 residues. The V gene's germline CDR1 is SGDLS and CDR2 YYNGEE. Losses at the gene ends were 3 bases for V and 7 bases for J; bases not matched to a gene: 10. CDR3 in DNA: TGTGCCAGCAGCGCCAGCGGGATTATGGTAAATGAGCAGTTCTTC. Protein sequence: CASSASGIMVNEQFF.

This clone was counted many times. CDR3 coding DNA: TGCAGTGCCAAACAGGGGCCGGGGGAGACCCAGTACTTC. Its protein product is CSAKQGPGETQYF. The chain carries TRBV20-1 and TRBJ2-5, with 7 bases matching TRBD1. The CDR3 is made up of 13 amino acids. CDR1 is DFQATT, CDR2 SNEGSKA, per germline (reference sequence). Trimming at V came to 6 bases and at J to 5 bases, leaving 9 bases not matched to a gene.

The V call is TRBV6-1, the J call TRBJ2-2; D unclear. The germline V gene encodes CDR1 MNHNS and CDR2 SASEGT. The germline V and J ends were trimmed by 10 bases and 6 bases, with 6 bases remaining between them. CDR3 length equals 10 residues. The CDR3 loop is CATGAGELFF. DNA of the CDR3: TGTGCCACCGGCGCCGGGGAGCTGTTTTTT.

In this sample, this clone turned up once. This CDR3 reads CASSTGTGGNQPQHF. The CDR3 nucleotides read TGTGCCAGCAGTACCGGGACAGGGGGCAATCAGCCCCAGCATTTT. This rearrangement joins TRBV5-8 to TRBJ1-5; 10 bases map to TRBD1. This CDR3 is 15 amino acids long. V trimming: 5 bases; J trimming: 2 bases; junction bases outside the gene matches: 4. Germline assignment: CDR1 SGHTS and CDR2 YDEGEE.

This clone was picked up a small number of times. The chain has TRBV20-1 and TRBJ2-7; D is unclear. CDR1 is DFQATT and CDR2 is SNEGSKA in the germline V gene (reference sequence). The CDR3 totals 18 residues. The ends were cut back, 0 bases at V and 1 base at J, with 22 bases in the middle. CDR3 sequence reads: CSARDGDLSHRLSYEQYF. CDR3 DNA: TGCAGTGCTAGAGATGGTGATTTGTCACACCGTCTTTCCTACGAGCAGTACTTC.

The chain is built from TRBV6-5 and TRBJ1-1; 10 nucleotides align to TRBD1. Germline CDR1 reads MNHEY; CDR2 reads SVGAGI. CDR3 length: 16 residues. V lost 0 bases and J lost 6; bases outside the gene matches: 7. The CDR3 DNA follows: TGTGCCAGCAGTTACTCAGGCGGGACAGGGGACGCTGAAGCTTTCTTT. Translation: CASSYSGGTGDAEAFF.

In its sample, this clone was seen many times. The V gene is TRBV20-1, the J gene TRBJ1-5, with D maybe TRBD1 (6 bases). This CDR3 has 16 amino acids. Germline V gene lookup returns CDR1 DFQATT and CDR2 SNEGSKA (reference sequence). Trimming took off 6 bases at V and 4 bases at J, with 22 bases between the two ends. The CDR3 loop is CSALNMRTVWNQPQHF. CDR3 nucleotides: TGCAGTGCCCTAAATATGCGGACAGTTTGGAATCAGCCCCAGCATTTT.

As DNA, the CDR3 is TGTGCCAGCTCACCACCCGAGGACAGGGTCGATGGCTACACCTTC. Translated, it gives CASSPPEDRVDGYTF. The chain carries TRBV18 and TRBJ1-2, with 8 bases identical to TRBD1. Germline CDR1 is KGHSH and CDR2 is LQKENI. The CDR3 sequence is 15 residues long. V was pared by 0 bases and J by 6 bases, with 6 bases of the junction left unmatched.

The chain recombines TRBV7-3 with TRBJ2-3; 7 bases align to TRBD2. The junction had 8 bases not matched to a gene; V was cut back by 3 bases and J by 8 bases. Germline V lookup: CDR1 SGHTA, CDR2 FQGTGA. The CDR3 is 14 amino acids. The CDR3 DNA reads TGTGCCAGCAGCTTTGCGGGAGTCTCCAGTACGCAGTATTTT. Its translation is CASSFAGVSSTQYF.

CDR3 in amino acids: CASSLTGQGPYEQYF. DNA for the CDR3: TGCGCCAGCAGCTTAACGGGACAGGGGCCGTACGAGCAGTACTTC. The chain uses TRBV5-1 and TRBJ2-7, with 10 positions matching TRBD1. There are 15 residues in the CDR3. Losses at the gene ends were 2 bases for V and 4 bases for J; bases not matched to a gene: 6. Germline V gene lookup returns CDR1 SGHRS and CDR2 YFSETQ. Based on the CDR3 plus reference TRBV5-1 and TRBJ2-7, the full variable domain is KAGVTQTPRYLIKTRGQQVTLSCSPISGHRSVSWYQQTPGQGLQFLFEYFSETQRNKGNFPGRFSGRQFSNSRSEMNVSTLELGDSALYLCASSLTGQGPYEQYFGPGTRLTVT.

The chain joins TRBV12-3 or TRBV12-4 to TRBJ2-2; D may be TRBD2 (6 bases). Trimming removed 7 bases from V and 8 bases from J, with 20 bases in between. This CDR3 contains 15 residues. The CDR3 nucleotides read TGTGCCAGCAACCCGGAGGCGGGGATGCTGGGGGAGCTGTTTTTT. Translated: CASNPEAGMLGELFF.

Of note for this clone: Its ends do not fully match the called genes, so a read error is possible. The J gene is TRBJ2-1, the V gene TRBV18; TRBD1 is a possible D gene (6 bases). The germline CDR1 and CDR2 sequences are KGHSH and LQKENI. The CDR3 runs 17 residues. This CDR3 is CASSPAIGTSSYNERFF. The CDR3, as DNA: TGTGCCAGCTCACCTGCTATCGGGACAAGCTCCTACAATGAGCGGTTCTTC.

This clone was picked up many times. The chain joins TRBV20-1 to TRBJ2-3; maybe TRBD2 (5 bases). Trimming removed 1 base at V and 1 base at J, with 12 bases between. Germline-derived CDR1 and CDR2 are DFQATT and SNEGSKA (reference sequence). This CDR3 spans 15 amino acids. The CDR3 bases are TGCAGTGCTAGAGTCTCCGGGATTGGCACAGATACGCAGTATTTT. This translates into CSARVSGIGTDTQYF.

Details on this clone: Compared with germline, one end of the junction differs, possibly owing to a read error. The chain uses TRBV7-6 and TRBJ2-3; 8 bases align to TRBD1. The germline CDR1 and CDR2 sequences are SGHVS and FNYEAQ. This CDR3 comprises 17 residues. This CDR3 reads CASSFRLTGVPTYTQYF. Here the CDR3 DNA reads TGTGCCAGCAGCTTCCGACTGACAGGGGTCCCCACATATACGCAGTATTTT.

Within the sample, this clone is medium-sized (0.01 to 0.1%). The chain is built from TRBV6-5 and TRBJ2-7; 7 bases agree with TRBD1. Trimming took 0 bases from V and 3 from J; bases not matched to a gene: 5. This CDR3 comprises 15 residues. Germline V gene data show CDR1 as MNHEY and CDR2 as SVGAGI. The CDR3 protein is CASSYSKGTVYEQYF. The CDR3 bases are TGTGCCAGCAGTTACTCGAAGGGGACAGTCTACGAGCAGTACTTC.

Ten or more counts support this clone. The chain employs TRBV5-1 and TRBJ1-1; 7 bases are a match to TRBD1. Germline assignment: CDR1 SGHRS and CDR2 YFSETQ. The CDR3 covers 16 residues. J was trimmed by 4 bases and V by 7 bases; bases with no gene match: 16. The CDR3 loop is CASSRQGGGTGTEAFF. Here the CDR3 DNA reads TGCGCCAGCTCGAGACAGGGCGGAGGGACGGGCACTGAAGCTTTCTTT. The full variable domain, rest sourced from reference TRBV5-1 and TRBJ1-1, is KAGVTQTPRYLIKTRGQQVTLSCSPISGHRSVSWYQQTPGQGLQFLFEYFSETQRNKGNFPGRFSGRQFSNSRSEMNVSTLELGDSALYLCASSRQGGGTGTEAFFGQGTRLTVV.